The entry that follows covers one TCR beta chain sequence. Its specificity is not known. This record belongs to a study of T cells expressing NK-cell markers. Study-level points and caveats: About 1.0-8% of CD8+ T cells in about six donors belonged to dominant NKG2C+ clonotypes.

Germline V CDR1 and CDR2: SGHVS, FQNEAQ. CDR3 length equals 17 residues. TCRdb re-called the 5' RACE reads; every CDR3 protein appears as one record, without DNA. This listing includes about 540,000 distinct CDR3 sequences. V and J are TRBV7-8 and TRBJ2-3; there is no DNA to check the TCRdb D call of TRBD2. The sequence derives from a man between 18 and 35 years old in good health. Sequencing was carried out using blood T cells: a sorted CD56 or NKG2C T cell subset, CD4+ or CD8+ T cells, or bulk PBMC T cells (not recorded which). CDR3 in amino acids: CASSPGGTSGSTDTQYF.